Following are 18 T cell receptor beta chains from one sample sequenced in a study of blood T cell repertoires in COVID-19. This table comes from immunoSEQ multiplex PCR, and its TCRdb copy is limited to in-frame clones, with some not included. The sample shows 400,000 or so clones, more than 80% of them seen only once. Sequencing was performed on PBMCs or T cells enriched from blood (not recorded which). The receptors come from a man younger than 40 who had recovered from COVID-19.

The V gene is TRBV11-2, the J gene TRBJ1-3; D remains unclear. The CDR3 runs to 16 residues. The germline V gene encodes CDR1 SGHAT and CDR2 FQNNGV. V shed 0 bases and J shed 1 base, with 10 bases lying between them. The CDR3, as DNA: TGTGCCAGCAGCTTAGATCTGAGGTTATCTGGAAACACCATATATTTT. Translation: CASSLDLRLSGNTIYF.

V is TRBV20-1 and J is TRBJ2-7, with 10 bases that match TRBD2. Germline V lookup: CDR1 DFQATT, CDR2 SNEGSKA (reference sequence). After removal of 3 bases from V and 4 bases from J, the junction contained 9 bases not matched to a gene. This CDR3 contains 15 residues. The CDR3 DNA sequence: TGCAGTGCTAGTACCGACGGACTAGCGGCTTACGAGCAGTACTTC. Encoded protein: CSASTDGLAAYEQYF.

The chain combines TRBV5-1 with TRBJ2-2; D gene unclear. This CDR3 spans 14 amino acids. Germline V gives CDR1 SGHRS, CDR2 YFSETQ. V was pared by 4 bases and J by 1 base, with 8 bases between. Here the CDR3 DNA reads TGCGCCAGCAGCGAGGTTGGGAACACCGGGGAGCTGTTTTTT. Protein product: CASSEVGNTGELFF. Variable domain in full (rest from reference TRBV5-1 and TRBJ2-2): KAGVTQTPRYLIKTRGQQVTLSCSPISGHRSVSWYQQTPGQGLQFLFEYFSETQRNKGNFPGRFSGRQFSNSRSEMNVSTLELGDSALYLCASSEVGNTGELFFGEGSRLTVL.

The V and J genes are TRBV7-9 and TRBJ2-7; tentative D call: TRBD2 (6 bases). V was shortened by 6 bases and J by 0 bases, with 18 bases between the two germline ends. The CDR3 totals 16 residues. Looked up from germline, CDR1 is SEHNR and CDR2 is FQNEAQ (reference sequence). The CDR3 loop reads CASSIGIAADSYEQYF. As DNA, the CDR3 is TGTGCCAGCAGTATTGGAATAGCGGCCGACTCCTACGAGCAGTACTTC.

The V gene is TRBV7-8, the J gene TRBJ1-1, with D possibly TRBD1 on 5 matching bases. This CDR3 region has 15 residues. Germline V lookup: CDR1 SGHVS, CDR2 FQNEAQ. Between the trimmed V and J ends, which lost 9 bases and 2 bases, there was a span of 19 bases. The CDR3 nucleotides are TGTGCCAGTGTCGCAACAGGAGAGGACAACACTGAAGCTTTCTTT. Translation: CASVATGEDNTEAFF. The whole variable domain, filled in from reference TRBV7-8 and TRBJ1-1, reads GAGVSQSPRYKVAKRGQDVALRCDPISGHVSLFWYQQALGQGPEFLTYFQNEAQLDKSGLPSDRFFAERPEGSVSTLKIQRTQQEDSAVYLCASVATGEDNTEAFFGQGTRLTVV.

This clone was counted a single time. The rearrangement uses TRBV27 and TRBJ2-1, with 8 bases matching TRBD2. The V segment lost 7 bases and the J segment 9 bases; nucleotides outside the gene matches: 5. The CDR3 is made up of 12 amino acids. Germline V CDR1 and CDR2: MNHEY, SMNVEV (reference sequence). CDR3 coding DNA: TGTGCCAGCACTACGGGAGGGCGTGAGCAGTTCTTC. Its translation: CASTTGGREQFF.

The J gene is TRBJ1-6, the V gene TRBV9; tentative D call: TRBD1 (5 bases). CDR3 length: 17 residues. CDR1 and CDR2 from the germline V gene are SGDLS and YYNGEE. The germline V and J ends were trimmed by 0 bases and 0 bases, with 10 bases remaining between them. The CDR3 bases are TGTGCCAGCAGCGTAGGGGCAGACAGCTCCTATAATTCACCCCTCCACTTT. It codes for CASSVGADSSYNSPLHF.

J is TRBJ2-2 and V is TRBV6-5; TRBD1 aligns across 8 bases. The germline gives CDR1 MNHEY, CDR2 SVGAGI. The CDR3 consists of 15 residues. J lost 0 bases, V lost 6 bases, and 3 bases had no gene match. CDR3 sequence (DNA): TGTGCCAGCAGAAGGACAGGGACGAACACCGGGGAGCTGTTTTTT. Its translation is CASRRTGTNTGELFF.

V is TRBV5-5 and J is TRBJ2-3; 10 nucleotides align to TRBD2. Per the germline V gene, CDR1 is SGHKS and CDR2 is YYEKEE (reference sequence). This CDR3 contains 15 residues. V was clipped by 0 bases and J by 4 bases; unmatched bases: 2. The CDR3 spells CASSLGLAGADTQYF. In DNA form, the CDR3 reads TGTGCCAGCAGCTTGGGGCTAGCGGGAGCAGATACGCAGTATTTT.

Points on this clone: The same CDR3 is also encoded by other DNA sequences in this sample. The chain links TRBV28 to TRBJ2-7; D is undetermined. Germline-derived CDR1 and CDR2 are MDHEN and SYDVKM. CDR3 length equals 11 residues. Trimming left V 6 bases short and J 1 base short, with 4 bases between. CDR3 amino acids: CASSSSYEQYF. The CDR3 region has the DNA TGTGCCAGCAGCAGTTCCTACGAGCAGTACTTC.

The V gene is TRBV3-1 (or the pseudogene TRBV3-2), the J gene TRBJ2-2; D might be TRBD1 (6 bases). Trimming took off 6 bases at V and 1 base at J, with 9 bases between the two ends. Germline V CDR1 and CDR2: LGHDT, YNNKEL (reference sequence). The CDR3 consists of 14 residues. CDR3: CASRTTGNTGELFF. The CDR3 bases are TGTGCCAGCAGGACGACAGGGAACACCGGGGAGCTGTTTTTT.

DNA of the CDR3: TGCGCCAGCAGCTCCGGGAAGCCCGGAAGCCTAGCCAAAAACATTCAGTACTTC. As protein: CASSSGKPGSLAKNIQYF. This rearrangement joins TRBV5-1 to TRBJ2-4; perhaps TRBD2 as D (5 bases). The CDR3 covers 18 residues. Germline assignment: CDR1 SGHRS and CDR2 YFSETQ. Trimming removed 3 bases from V and 0 bases from J, with 19 bases in between.

This chain uses TRBV24-1 with TRBJ2-2; D remains unclear. This CDR3 is built from 14 residues. CDR1 is KGHDR, CDR2 SFDVKD, per germline. V was shortened by 3 bases and J by 5 bases, with 9 bases between the two germline ends. Here the CDR3 DNA reads TGTGCCACCAGTGATCTGAGTGAGACCGGGGAGCTGTTTTTT. It yields the protein CATSDLSETGELFF.

The chain carries TRBV7-9 and TRBJ2-1; the match to TRBD2 covers 14 bases. V lost 7 bases to trimming and J lost 8 bases; unmatched junction nucleotides: 4. Germline V gene lookup returns CDR1 SEHNR and CDR2 FQNEAQ (reference sequence). The CDR3 sequence is 14 residues long. The chain's CDR3 is CASKGTSGSYEQFF. The CDR3 DNA reads as TGTGCCAGCAAAGGGACTAGCGGGAGCTATGAGCAGTTCTTC.

The chain carries TRBV9 and TRBJ1-5; no reliable D call. CDR1 SGDLS and CDR2 YYNGEE come from the germline V gene. This CDR3 is 14 amino acids long. Between the trimmed V and J ends, which lost 4 bases and 4 bases, there was a span of 12 bases. The CDR3 protein is CASSPTGNNQPQHF. In DNA form, the CDR3 reads TGTGCCAGCAGCCCAACGGGGAATAATCAGCCCCAGCATTTT.

Only one count was recorded for this clone. The gene calls are TRBV15 and TRBJ1-3, with D tentatively TRBD1 (5 bases). Trimming took 5 bases from V and 2 from J, leaving 10 bases between them. CDR3 size: 14 residues. Germline V CDR1 and CDR2: LNHNV, YYDKDF (reference sequence). CDR3 sequence: CATSRKGAGNTIYF. The CDR3 nucleotides are TGTGCCACCAGCCGGAAAGGGGCTGGAAACACCATATATTTT.

The chain uses TRBV15 and TRBJ1-4; TRBD1 might be the D (6 bases). The CDR3 is made up of 14 amino acids. CDR1 is LNHNV, CDR2 YYDKDF, per germline (reference sequence). With 5 bases removed from V and 0 bases from J, the gap between germline ends came to 7 bases. CDR3 amino acids: CATSDRTTNEKLFF. CDR3 in DNA: TGTGCCACCAGCGACAGGACAACTAATGAAAAACTGTTTTTT.

The rearrangement uses TRBV24-1 and TRBJ2-1; 7 positions agree with TRBD2. The CDR3 length is 15 residues. Germline lookup yields CDR1 KGHDR and CDR2 SFDVKD. V was pared by 1 base and J by 6 bases, with 5 bases of the junction left unmatched. The CDR3 DNA sequence: TGTGCCACCAGTGATTTTAGCGCGGGAGCCAATGAGCAGTTCTTC. Encoded protein: CATSDFSAGANEQFF.